This T cell receptor (beta chain) was recorded in a study of lymphopenia after photon versus proton radiotherapy. Study-level points and caveats: Larger post-nadir TCR diversity loss correlated inversely with survival in deceased patients. After lymphocyte nadir, photon-treated repertoires showed oligoclonal expansion, especially CD8+ Temra. Proton therapy kept repertoires fairly stable, unlike photons, which gained effector/memory cells.

To note about this clone: The antigen is not known.

Measured with immunoSEQ multiplex PCR; TCRdb has only the in-frame clones, and not every one. The table lists 70,000 or so clones, 85% to 95% of them singletons. The CDR3 extends over 20 amino acids. The J segment lost 0 bases and the V segment lost 1 base, leaving 15 bases of the junction unmatched. Germline-derived CDR1 and CDR2 are LNHNV and YYDKDF (reference sequence). J is TRBJ1-5 and V is TRBV15; 7 bases fit TRBD1. Here the sequenced sample was peripheral blood, taken from a patient treated with photon-based radiotherapy. This sequence originates from a woman aged 35 to 49 with cholangiocarcinoma. CDR3: CATSRGIGDSRLISNQPQHF. As DNA, the CDR3 is TGTGCCACCAGCAGAGGAATCGGGGACAGCAGACTAATTAGCAATCAGCCCCAGCATTTT.